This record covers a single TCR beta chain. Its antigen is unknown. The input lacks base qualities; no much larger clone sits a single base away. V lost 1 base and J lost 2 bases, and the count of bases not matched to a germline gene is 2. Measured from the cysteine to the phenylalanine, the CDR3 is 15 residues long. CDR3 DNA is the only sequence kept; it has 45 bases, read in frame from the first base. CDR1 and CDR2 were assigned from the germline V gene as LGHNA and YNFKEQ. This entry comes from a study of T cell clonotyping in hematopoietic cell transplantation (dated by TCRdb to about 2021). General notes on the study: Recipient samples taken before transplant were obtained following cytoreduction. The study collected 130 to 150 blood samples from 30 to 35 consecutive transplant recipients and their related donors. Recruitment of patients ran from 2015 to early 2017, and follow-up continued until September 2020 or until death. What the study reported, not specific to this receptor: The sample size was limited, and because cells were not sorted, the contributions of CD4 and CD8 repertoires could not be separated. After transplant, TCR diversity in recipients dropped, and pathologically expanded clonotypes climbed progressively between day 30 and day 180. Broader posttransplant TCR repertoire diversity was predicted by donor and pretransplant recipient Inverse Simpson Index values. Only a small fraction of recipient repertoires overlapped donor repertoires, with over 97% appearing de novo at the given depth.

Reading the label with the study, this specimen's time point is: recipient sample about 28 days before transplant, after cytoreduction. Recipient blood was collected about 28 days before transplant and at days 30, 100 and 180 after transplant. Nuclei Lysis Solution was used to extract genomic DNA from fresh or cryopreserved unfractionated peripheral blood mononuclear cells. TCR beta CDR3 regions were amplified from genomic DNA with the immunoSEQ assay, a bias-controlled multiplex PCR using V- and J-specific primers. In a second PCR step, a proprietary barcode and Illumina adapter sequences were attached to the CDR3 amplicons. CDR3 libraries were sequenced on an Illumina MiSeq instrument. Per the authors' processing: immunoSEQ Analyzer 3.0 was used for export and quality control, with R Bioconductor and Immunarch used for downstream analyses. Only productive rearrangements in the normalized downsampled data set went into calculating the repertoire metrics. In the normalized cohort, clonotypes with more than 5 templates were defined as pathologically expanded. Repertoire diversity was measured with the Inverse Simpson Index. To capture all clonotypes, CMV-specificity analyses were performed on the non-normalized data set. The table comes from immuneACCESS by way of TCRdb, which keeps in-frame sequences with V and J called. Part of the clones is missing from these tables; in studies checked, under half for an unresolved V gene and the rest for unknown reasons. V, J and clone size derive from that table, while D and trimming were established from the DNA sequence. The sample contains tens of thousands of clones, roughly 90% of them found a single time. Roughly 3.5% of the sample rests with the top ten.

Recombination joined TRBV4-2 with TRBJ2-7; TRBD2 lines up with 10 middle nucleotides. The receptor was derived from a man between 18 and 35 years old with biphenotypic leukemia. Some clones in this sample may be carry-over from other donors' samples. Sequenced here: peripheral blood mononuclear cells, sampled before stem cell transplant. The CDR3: CASSQGLAGTYEQYF. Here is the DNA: TGTGCCAGCAGCCAAGGACTAGCGGGCACCTACGAGCAGTACTTC.